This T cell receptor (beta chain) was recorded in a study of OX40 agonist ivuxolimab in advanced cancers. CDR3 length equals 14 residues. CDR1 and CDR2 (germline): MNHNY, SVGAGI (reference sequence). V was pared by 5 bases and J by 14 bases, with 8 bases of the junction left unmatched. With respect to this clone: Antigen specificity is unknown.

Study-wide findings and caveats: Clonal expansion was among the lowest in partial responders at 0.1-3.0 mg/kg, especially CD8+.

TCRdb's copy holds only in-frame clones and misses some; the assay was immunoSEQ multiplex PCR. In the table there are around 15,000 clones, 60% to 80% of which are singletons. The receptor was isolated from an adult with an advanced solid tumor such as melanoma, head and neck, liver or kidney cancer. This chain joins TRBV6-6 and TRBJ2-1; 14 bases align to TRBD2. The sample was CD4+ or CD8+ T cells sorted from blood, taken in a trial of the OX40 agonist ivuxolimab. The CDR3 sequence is CASSTRLAGGKKFF. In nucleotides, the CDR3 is TGTGCCAGCAGTACCCGACTAGCGGGGGGGAAAAAGTTCTTC.